The clone carrying this T cell receptor (beta chain) was found many times. The data were taken from a study of T cells of healthy individuals. Germline lookup yields CDR1 SGHRS and CDR2 YFSETQ. After removal of 4 bases from V and 2 bases from J, the junction contained 11 bases not matched to a gene. This CDR3 comprises 16 residues. MiXCR, run by TCRdb on the 5' RACE reads, gives a single entry per CDR3 protein. The sample contains tens of thousands of distinct CDR3 sequences, approximately 14% of which appear only once. The rearrangement joins TRBV5-1 to TRBJ2-7; 8 bases map to TRBD1. This TCR was recovered from a human donor in good health. CDR3 sequence: CASSHDFGTGAYEQYF. The CDR3 nucleotides read TGCGCCAGCAGCCACGATTTCGGGACAGGAGCCTACGAGCAGTACTTC. The full variable domain, completed using reference TRBV5-1 and TRBJ2-7, is KAGVTQTPRYLIKTRGQQVTLSCSPISGHRSVSWYQQTPGQGLQFLFEYFSETQRNKGNFPGRFSGRQFSNSRSEMNVSTLELGDSALYLCASSHDFGTGAYEQYFGPGTRLTVT.